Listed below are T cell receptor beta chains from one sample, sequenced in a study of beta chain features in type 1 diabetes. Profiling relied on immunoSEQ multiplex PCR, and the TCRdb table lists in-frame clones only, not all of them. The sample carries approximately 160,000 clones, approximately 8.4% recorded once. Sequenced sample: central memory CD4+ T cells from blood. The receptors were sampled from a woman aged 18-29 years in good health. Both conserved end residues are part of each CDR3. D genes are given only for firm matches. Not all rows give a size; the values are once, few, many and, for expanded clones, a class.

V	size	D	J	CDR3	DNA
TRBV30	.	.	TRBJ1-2	CAWSVQGRGACTF	TGTGCCTGGAGTGTACAGGGACGGGGAGCTTGCACCTTC
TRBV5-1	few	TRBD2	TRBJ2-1	CASSLELAGLPVQFF	TGCGCCAGCAGCTTGGAGCTAGCGGGCCTTCCGGTGCAGTTCTTC
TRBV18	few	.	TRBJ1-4	CASSPPVQGSEKLFF	TGTGCCAGCTCACCACCGGTACAGGGCTCCGAAAAACTGTTTTTT
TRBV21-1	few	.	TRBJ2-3	CAVDRGDTQYF	TGTGCCGTCGACAGGGGAGATACGCAGTATTTT
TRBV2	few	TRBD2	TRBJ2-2	CASSEALAGRAGELFF	TGTGCCAGCAGTGAAGCGCTTGCAGGGAGGGCCGGGGAGCTGTTTTTT
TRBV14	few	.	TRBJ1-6	CASSQDRGSFVDSPLHF	TGTGCCAGCAGCCAAGACAGGGGATCATTTGTAGATTCACCCCTCCACTTT
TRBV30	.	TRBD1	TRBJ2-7	CAWRAGTGRHEQYF	TGTGCCTGGAGAGCCGGGACAGGGAGGCACGAGCAGTACTTC
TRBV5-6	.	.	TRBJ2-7	CASSTDNEQYF	TGTGCCAGCAGCACCGACAACGAGCAGTACTTC
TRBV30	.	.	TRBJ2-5	CAWSSPTAQETQYF	TGTGCCTGGAGTTCCCCTACAGCTCAAGAGACCCAGTACTTC
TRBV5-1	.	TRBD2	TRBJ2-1	CASSLDPLAGGPEQFF	TGCGCCAGCAGCTTGGACCCGCTAGCGGGAGGGCCTGAGCAGTTCTTC
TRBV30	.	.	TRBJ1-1	CAWNRQNTEAFF	TGTGCCTGGAACAGGCAGAACACTGAAGCTTTCTTT
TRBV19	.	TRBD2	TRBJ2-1	CASRKLADYNEQFF	TGTGCCAGTAGAAAACTAGCGGATTACAATGAGCAGTTCTTC
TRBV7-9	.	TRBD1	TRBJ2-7	CASSTQGNHHEQYF	TGTGCCAGCAGCACACAGGGGAATCACCACGAGCAGTACTTC
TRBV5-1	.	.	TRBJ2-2	CASGRTGISGGELFF	TGCGCCAGCGGAAGAACAGGGATTTCGGGCGGGGAGCTGTTTTTT
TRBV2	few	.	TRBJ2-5	CASNAQETQYF	TGTGCCAGCAACGCGCAAGAGACCCAGTACTTC
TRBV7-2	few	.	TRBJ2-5	CASSPRGALGGTQYF	TGTGCCAGCAGCCCTAGGGGAGCTCTCGGGGGTACCCAGTACTTC
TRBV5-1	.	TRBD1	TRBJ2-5	CASSVGTGVQETQYF	TGCGCCAGCAGCGTCGGGACAGGGGTACAAGAGACCCAGTACTTC
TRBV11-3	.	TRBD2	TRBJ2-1	CASSVLLAGDYNEQFF	TGTGCCAGCAGCGTACTCCTAGCGGGAGATTACAATGAGCAGTTCTTC
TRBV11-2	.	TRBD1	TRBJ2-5	CASSLGDRVKQETQYF	TGTGCCAGCAGCTTAGGAGACAGGGTAAAACAAGAGACCCAGTACTTC
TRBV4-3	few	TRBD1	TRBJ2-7	CASSQQFPDRGYEQYF	TGCGCCAGCAGCCAACAATTCCCGGACAGGGGCTACGAGCAGTACTTC
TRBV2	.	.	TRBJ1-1	CASSIQGVGGAEAFF	TGTGCCAGCAGTATACAGGGAGTTGGAGGCGCTGAAGCTTTCTTT
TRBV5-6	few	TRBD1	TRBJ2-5	CASSLPGGETQYF	TGTGCCAGCAGCTTGCCAGGGGGAGAGACCCAGTACTTC
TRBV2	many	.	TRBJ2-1	CASSEAREQFF	TGTGCCAGCAGTGAAGCCAGGGAGCAGTTCTTC
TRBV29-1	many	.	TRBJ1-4	CSVRGDEKLFF	TGCAGCGTTCGGGGGGATGAAAAACTGTTTTTT
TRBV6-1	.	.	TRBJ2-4	CASSEDLGVNIQYF	TGTGCCAGCAGTGAAGACCTAGGGGTAAACATTCAGTACTTC
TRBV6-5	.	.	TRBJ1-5	CASSPGGNQPQHF	TGTGCCAGCAGCCCGGGAGGGAATCAGCCCCAGCATTTT
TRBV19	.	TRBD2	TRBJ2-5	CASSSRLAETQYF	TGTGCCAGTAGTTCCCGACTAGCAGAGACCCAGTACTTC
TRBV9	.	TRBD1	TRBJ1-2	CASSVVGTGGSGYTF	TGTGCCAGCAGCGTAGTAGGGACAGGGGGAAGTGGCTACACCTTC
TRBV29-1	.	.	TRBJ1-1	CSASHGQSNTEAFF	TGCAGCGCTTCCCACGGACAGTCGAACACTGAAGCTTTCTTT
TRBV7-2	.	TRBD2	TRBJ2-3	CASSPRGVKDTQYF	TGTGCCAGCAGCCCACGGGGGGTAAAAGATACGCAGTATTTT
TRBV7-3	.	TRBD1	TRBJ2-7	CASSLGQGREQYF	TGTGCCAGCAGCTTAGGACAGGGACGCGAGCAGTACTTC
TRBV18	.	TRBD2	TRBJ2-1	CASSPPGLAGGAHNEQFF	TGTGCCAGCTCACCACCAGGGCTAGCGGGAGGAGCCCACAATGAGCAGTTCTTC
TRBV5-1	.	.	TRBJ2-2	CASSLDSVGELFF	TGCGCCAGCAGCTTGGACAGTGTCGGGGAGCTGTTTTTT
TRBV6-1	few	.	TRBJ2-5	CASSDPGLTQYF	TGTGCCAGCAGTGACCCGGGACTCACCCAGTACTTC
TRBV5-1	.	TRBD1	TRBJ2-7	CASSRTGFDEQYF	TGCGCCAGCAGCCGGACAGGGTTCGACGAGCAGTACTTC
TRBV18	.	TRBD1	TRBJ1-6	CASSPYGQERRSPLHF	TGTGCCAGCTCACCATACGGACAGGAAAGGCGGTCACCCCTCCACTTT
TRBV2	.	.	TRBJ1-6	CASTDSLNSPLHF	TGTGCCAGCACGGACAGCCTCAATTCACCCCTCCACTTT
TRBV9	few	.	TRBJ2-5	CASSVGMYREETQYF	TGTGCCAGCAGCGTAGGAATGTATCGGGAAGAGACCCAGTACTTC
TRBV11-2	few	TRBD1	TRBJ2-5	CASTPLQGAGETQYF	TGTGCCAGCACCCCCTTACAGGGGGCCGGAGAGACCCAGTACTTC
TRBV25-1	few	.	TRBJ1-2	CASSEPGESSYGYTF	TGTGCCAGCAGTGAACCCGGGGAGAGCTCTTATGGCTACACCTTC
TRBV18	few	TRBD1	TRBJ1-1	CASSPPIMGQGAITEAFF	TGTGCCAGCTCACCACCGATTATGGGACAGGGGGCGATAACTGAAGCTTTCTTT
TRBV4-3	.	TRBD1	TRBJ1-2	CASSQRGQGGYGYTF	TGCGCCAGCAGCCAGCGGGGACAGGGGGGCTATGGCTACACCTTC
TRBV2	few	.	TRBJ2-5	CASSDAGRETQYF	TGTGCCAGCAGTGATGCAGGGAGGGAGACCCAGTACTTC